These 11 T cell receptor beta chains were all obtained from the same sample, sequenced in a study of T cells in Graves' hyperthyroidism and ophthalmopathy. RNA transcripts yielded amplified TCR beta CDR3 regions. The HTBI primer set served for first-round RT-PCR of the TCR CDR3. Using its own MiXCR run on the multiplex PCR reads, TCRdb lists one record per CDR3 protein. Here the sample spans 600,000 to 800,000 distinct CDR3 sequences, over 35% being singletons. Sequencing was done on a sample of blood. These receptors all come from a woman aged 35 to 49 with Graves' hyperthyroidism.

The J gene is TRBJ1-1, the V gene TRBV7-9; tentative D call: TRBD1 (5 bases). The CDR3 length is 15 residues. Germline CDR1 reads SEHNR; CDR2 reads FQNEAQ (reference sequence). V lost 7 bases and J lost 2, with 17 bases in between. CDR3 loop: CASTPGTGINTEAFF. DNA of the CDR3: TGTGCCAGCACCCCCGGGACGGGGATCAACACTGAAGCTTTCTTT.

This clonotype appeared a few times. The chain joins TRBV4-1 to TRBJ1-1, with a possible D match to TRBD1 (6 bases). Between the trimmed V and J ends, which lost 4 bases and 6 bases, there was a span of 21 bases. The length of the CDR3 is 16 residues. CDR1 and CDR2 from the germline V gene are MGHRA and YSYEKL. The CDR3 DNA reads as TGCGCCAGCAGCCCTCGGTCGGGGGGGGCCCTATCTGAAGCTTTCTTT. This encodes CASSPRSGGALSEAFF.

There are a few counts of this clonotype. The CDR3 sequence is CASSPSGGDNEQFF. Written as DNA, the CDR3 is TGTGCCAGCAGCCCCTCCGGAGGGGACAATGAGCAGTTCTTC. The chain employs TRBV9 and TRBJ2-5; a weak D match, TRBD2 (6 bases). Matching the DNA end better, TRBJ2-1 makes the J call doubtful. Germline V gene sequence: CDR1 SGDLS, CDR2 YYNGEE. This CDR3 has 14 residues.

As DNA, the CDR3 is TGTGCCAGCAGTGGACTGGGGGCCGGTGGAGATACGCAGTATTTT. This sequence encodes CASSGLGAGGDTQYF. The gene calls are TRBV25-1 and TRBJ2-3, with D perhaps TRBD1 (6 bases). The ends were cut back, 4 bases at V and 5 bases at J, with 16 bases in the middle. Germline V gives CDR1 MGHDK, CDR2 SYGVNS. The CDR3 covers 15 residues.

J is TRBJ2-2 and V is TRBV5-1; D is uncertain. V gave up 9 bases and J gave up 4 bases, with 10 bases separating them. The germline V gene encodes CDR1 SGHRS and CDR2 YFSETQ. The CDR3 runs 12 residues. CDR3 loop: CANTPFTGELFF. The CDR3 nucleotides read TGCGCCAACACCCCATTCACCGGGGAGCTGTTTTTT.

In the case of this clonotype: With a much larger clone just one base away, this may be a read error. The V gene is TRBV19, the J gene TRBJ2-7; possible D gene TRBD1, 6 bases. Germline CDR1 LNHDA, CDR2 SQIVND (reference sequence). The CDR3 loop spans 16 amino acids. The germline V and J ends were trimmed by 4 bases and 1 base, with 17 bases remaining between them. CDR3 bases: TGTGCCAGTAGTACCCTCGAACAGGGTGGATCCTACGAGCAGTACTTC. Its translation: CASSTLEQGGSYEQYF.

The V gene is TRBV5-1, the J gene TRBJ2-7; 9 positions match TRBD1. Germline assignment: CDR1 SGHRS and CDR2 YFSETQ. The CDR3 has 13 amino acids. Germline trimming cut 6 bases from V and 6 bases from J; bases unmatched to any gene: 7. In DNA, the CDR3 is TGCGCCAGCATGAACAGGGGGCAAGGCGAGCAGTACTTC. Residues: CASMNRGQGEQYF.

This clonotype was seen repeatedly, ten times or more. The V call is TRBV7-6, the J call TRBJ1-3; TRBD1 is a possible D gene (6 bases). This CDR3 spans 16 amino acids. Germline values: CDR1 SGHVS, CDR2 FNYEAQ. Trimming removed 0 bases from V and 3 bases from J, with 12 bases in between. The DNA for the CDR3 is TGTGCCAGCAGCTTAGCCAGGGGTGACGGTGGAAACACCATATATTTT. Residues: CASSLARGDGGNTIYF.

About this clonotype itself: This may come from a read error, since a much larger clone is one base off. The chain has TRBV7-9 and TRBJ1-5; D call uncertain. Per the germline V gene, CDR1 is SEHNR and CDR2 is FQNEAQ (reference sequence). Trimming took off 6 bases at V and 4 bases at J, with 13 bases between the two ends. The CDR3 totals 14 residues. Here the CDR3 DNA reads TGTGCCAGCAGTCAAATCGGCAGTAATCAGCCCCAGCATTTT. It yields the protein CASSQIGSNQPQHF.

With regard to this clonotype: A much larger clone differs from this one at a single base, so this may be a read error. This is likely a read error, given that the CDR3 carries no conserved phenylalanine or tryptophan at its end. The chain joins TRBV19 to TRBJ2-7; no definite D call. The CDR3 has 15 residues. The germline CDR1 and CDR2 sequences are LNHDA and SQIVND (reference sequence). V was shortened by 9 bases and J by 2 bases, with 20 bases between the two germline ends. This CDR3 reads CASSRHARAAYEQYL. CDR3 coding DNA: TGTGCCAGCAGCCGCCACGCCCGGGCAGCCTACGAGCAGTACCTC.

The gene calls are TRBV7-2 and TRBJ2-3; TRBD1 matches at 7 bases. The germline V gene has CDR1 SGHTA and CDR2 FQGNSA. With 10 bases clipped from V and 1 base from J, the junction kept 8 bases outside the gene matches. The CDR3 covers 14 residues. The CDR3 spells CATDLGQGTDTQYF. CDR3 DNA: TGTGCCACCGATCTCGGACAGGGCACAGATACGCAGTATTTT. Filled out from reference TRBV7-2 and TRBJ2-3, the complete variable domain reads GAGVSQSPSNKVTEKGKDVELRCDPISGHTALYWYRQSLGQGLEFLIYFQGNSAPDKSGLPSDRFSAERTGGSVSTLTIQRTQQEDSAVYLCATDLGQGTDTQYFGPGTRLTVL.